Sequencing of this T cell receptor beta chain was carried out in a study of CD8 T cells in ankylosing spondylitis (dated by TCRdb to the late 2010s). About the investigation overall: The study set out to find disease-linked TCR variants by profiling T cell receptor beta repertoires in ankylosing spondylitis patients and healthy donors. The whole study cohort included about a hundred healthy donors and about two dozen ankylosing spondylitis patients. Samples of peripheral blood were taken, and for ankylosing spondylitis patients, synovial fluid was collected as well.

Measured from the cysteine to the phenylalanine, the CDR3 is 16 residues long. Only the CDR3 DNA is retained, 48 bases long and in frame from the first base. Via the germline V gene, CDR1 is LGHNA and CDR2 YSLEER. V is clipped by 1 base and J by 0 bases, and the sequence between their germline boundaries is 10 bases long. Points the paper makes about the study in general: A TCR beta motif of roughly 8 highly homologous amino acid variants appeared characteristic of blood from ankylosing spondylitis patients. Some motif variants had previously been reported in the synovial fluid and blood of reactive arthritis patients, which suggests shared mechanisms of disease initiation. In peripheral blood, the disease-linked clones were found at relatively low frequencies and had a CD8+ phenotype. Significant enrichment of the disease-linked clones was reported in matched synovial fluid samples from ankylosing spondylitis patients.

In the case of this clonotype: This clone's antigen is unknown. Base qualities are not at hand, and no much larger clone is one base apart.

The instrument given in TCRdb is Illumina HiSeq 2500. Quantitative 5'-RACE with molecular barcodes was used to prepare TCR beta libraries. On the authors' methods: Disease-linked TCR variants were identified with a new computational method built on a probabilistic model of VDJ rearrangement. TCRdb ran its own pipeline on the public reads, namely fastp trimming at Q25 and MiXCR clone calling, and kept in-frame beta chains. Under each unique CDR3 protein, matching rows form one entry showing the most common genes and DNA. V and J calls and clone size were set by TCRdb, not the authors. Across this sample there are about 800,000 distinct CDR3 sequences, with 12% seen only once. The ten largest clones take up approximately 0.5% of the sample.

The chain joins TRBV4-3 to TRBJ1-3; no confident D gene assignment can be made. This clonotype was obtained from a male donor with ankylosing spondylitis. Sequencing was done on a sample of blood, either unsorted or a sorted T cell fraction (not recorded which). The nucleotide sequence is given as TGCGCCAGCAGCCAAGTAGCGGTTAGCTCTGGAAACACCATATATTTT. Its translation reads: CASSQVAVSSGNTIYF.